This section outlines one TCR beta chain sequence together with its context. Its cognate antigen is unknown. TCRdb called the RACE reads again in MiXCR, with one record for every CDR3 protein. This sample has 150,000 to 200,000 distinct CDR3 sequences, with under 35% found just once. As to time point: pre-sensitization, week 0. Treatment: therapeutic diphenylcyclopropenone sensitization with weekly scalp DPC. Participating donors were patients with alopecia, aged 18 to 70 years, considered appropriate candidates for DPC. Unfractionated whole blood was the source from which total RNA was extracted. These data belong to a study of human T cells and chemical hapten exposure. About the research overall: Researchers reported sensitizing a roughly 2 cm by roughly 2 cm upper inner arm skin site with 2% DPC.

Broader study findings: Expanded TCR counts at PT1 were positively correlated with the patch test score.

Deletions cut 2 bases from V and 7 bases from J, with 15 bases between. The germline V gene encodes CDR1 SQVTM and CDR2 ANQGSEA. The CDR3 covers 14 residues. The TCR originated in a woman in her twenties or thirties with alopecia areata. Some clones in this sample may be carry-over from other donors' samples. This material consisted of whole blood, taken in connection with sensitization to the hapten diphenylcyclopropenone (DPC). V is TRBV29-1 and J is TRBJ2-1; a weak D match, TRBD2 (5 bases). The DNA of the CDR3 is TGCAGCGTTGAAAGGGAGCTAAAATATAATGAGCAGTTCTTC. As protein: CSVERELKYNEQFF.